The rows below give T cell receptor beta chains drawn from one sample of a study of blood T cell repertoires in COVID-19. Generated by immunoSEQ multiplex PCR, the TCRdb table keeps only in-frame clones and is missing some. Among more than 25,000 clones listed, around nine tenths were seen once. Sequenced: peripheral blood. The source is a man aged 45-65 years with active COVID-19. Both conserved end residues are trimmed from each CDR3. Fields, in order: V gene, CDR3 protein.

TRBV29-1,SVEGGNTEAF
TRBV7-6,ASSLVSREGRVGKNIQY
TRBV6-2/TRBV6-3,ASSPWTENTEAF
TRBV3-1/TRBV3-2,ASSGQWRTYEQY
TRBV5-1,ASRRRAGHQETQY
TRBV28,ASSLWTGSY
TRBV11-2,ASSLDGDRGRQAF
TRBV6-5,ASSLTGDDSPLH
TRBV30,ASRGQEGPQETQY
TRBV6-4,ASAARAGDLAEAF
TRBV19,ASRYRGSQETQY
TRBV6-5,ASSYSRQYGYT
TRBV5-1,ASSSPGRGETQY
TRBV6-5,ASTGEGMNTEAF
TRBV30,AWSFRPRTGLGSPLH
TRBV27,ASSLRTLRDTQY
TRBV7-8,ASSLPTGSNTGELF
TRBV5-6,ASSFIAGGYTGELF
TRBV29-1,SVARTDAEAF
TRBV19,ASSIGISGTSTDTQY
TRBV5-1,ASSSGQGEETQY
TRBV6-6,ASSMGTVSGELF